The following is a TCR beta chain sequence with its context. This CDR3 has 14 amino acids. Trimming stripped 3 bases from V and 2 bases from J, with 11 bases between. The germline V gene has CDR1 SQVTM and CDR2 ANQGSEA. This record comes from a study of blood T cell repertoires in COVID-19. About the study: Samples representing acute and convalescent COVID-19 were sourced from the United States, Italy and Spain.

Sequencing was performed with immunoSEQ multiplex PCR; in TCRdb, only in-frame clones are kept and a portion is missing. The sample shows a few hundred thousand clones, around 90% of them seen only once. The origin of this receptor is a man aged 45-65 years with acute or convalescent COVID-19. This rearrangement joins TRBV29-1 to TRBJ2-1; D call uncertain. The source material was peripheral blood. The CDR3 region has the DNA TGCAGCGTTGATCCCGGCGGAGCCTACAATGAGCAGTTCTTC. Amino acids: CSVDPGGAYNEQFF.